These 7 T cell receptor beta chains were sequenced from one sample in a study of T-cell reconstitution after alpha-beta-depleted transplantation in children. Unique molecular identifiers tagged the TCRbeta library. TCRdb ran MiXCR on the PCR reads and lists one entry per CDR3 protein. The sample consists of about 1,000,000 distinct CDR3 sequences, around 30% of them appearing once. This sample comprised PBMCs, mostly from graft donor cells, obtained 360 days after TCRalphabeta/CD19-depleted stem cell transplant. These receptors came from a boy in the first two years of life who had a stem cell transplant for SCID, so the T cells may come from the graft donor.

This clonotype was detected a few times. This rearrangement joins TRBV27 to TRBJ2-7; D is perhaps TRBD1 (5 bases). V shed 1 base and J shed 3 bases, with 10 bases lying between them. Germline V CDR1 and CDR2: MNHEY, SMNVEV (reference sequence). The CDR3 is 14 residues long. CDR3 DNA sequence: TGTGCCAGCAGTTTATTAGCAGGGCTCTACGAGCAGTACTTC. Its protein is CASSLLAGLYEQYF.

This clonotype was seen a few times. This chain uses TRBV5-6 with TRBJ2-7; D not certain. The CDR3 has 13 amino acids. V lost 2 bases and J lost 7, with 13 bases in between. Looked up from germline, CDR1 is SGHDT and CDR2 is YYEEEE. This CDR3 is CASSFLQSDEQYF. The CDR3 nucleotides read TGTGCCAGCAGCTTTCTCCAATCTGATGAGCAGTACTTC.

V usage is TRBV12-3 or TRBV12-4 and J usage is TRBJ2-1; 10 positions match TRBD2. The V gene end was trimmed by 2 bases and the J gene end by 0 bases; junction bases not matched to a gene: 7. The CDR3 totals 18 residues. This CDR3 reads CASSLPIAGGYSYNEQFF. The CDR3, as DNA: TGTGCCAGCAGTTTACCCATAGCGGGGGGCTACTCCTACAATGAGCAGTTCTTC.

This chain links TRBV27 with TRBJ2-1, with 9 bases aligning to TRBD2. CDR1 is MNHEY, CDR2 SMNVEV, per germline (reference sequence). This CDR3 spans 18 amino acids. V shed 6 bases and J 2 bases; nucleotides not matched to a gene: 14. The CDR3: CASSLTGALAGAYNEQFF. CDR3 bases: TGTGCCAGCAGCCTCACCGGGGCGTTAGCGGGGGCCTACAATGAGCAGTTCTTC.

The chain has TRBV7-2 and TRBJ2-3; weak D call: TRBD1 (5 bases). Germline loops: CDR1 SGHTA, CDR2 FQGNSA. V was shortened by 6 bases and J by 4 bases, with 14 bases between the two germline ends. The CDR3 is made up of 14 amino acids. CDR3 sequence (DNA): TGTGCCAGCAGTTCCAGGGTAGAGGCAGATACGCAGTATTTT. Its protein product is CASSSRVEADTQYF.

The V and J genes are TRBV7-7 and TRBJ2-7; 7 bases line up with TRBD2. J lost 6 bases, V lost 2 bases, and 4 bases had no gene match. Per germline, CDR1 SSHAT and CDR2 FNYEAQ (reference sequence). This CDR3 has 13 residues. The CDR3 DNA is TGTGCCAGCAGCTTATGGGGGGAGGGCGAGCAGTACTTC. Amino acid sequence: CASSLWGEGEQYF.

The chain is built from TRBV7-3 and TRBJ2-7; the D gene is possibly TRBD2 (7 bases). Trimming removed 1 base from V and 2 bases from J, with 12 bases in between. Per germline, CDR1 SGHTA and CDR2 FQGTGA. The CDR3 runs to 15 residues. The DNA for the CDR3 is TGTGCCAGCAGCTTAATGGGGGGGCAGCCCTACGAGCAGTACTTC. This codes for CASSLMGGQPYEQYF.